One and the same sample provided the 4 T cell receptor beta chains below, sequenced in a study of cytomegalovirus exposure and HLA in healthy donors. 60 Vbeta and 13 Jbeta primers were used in PCR. Produced via immunoSEQ multiplex PCR; TCRdb's table is partial and in-frame only. The sample lists around 21,000 clones, approximately 80% seen once, with roughly 6.8% in the top ten. Source material: PBMCs. The receptors stem from a man aged 60-69 years in good health and CMV-seronegative.

V and J are TRBV7-2 and TRBJ2-7, with TRBD2 identical over 8 bases. The CDR3 consists of 14 residues. In germline, CDR1 is SGHTA, CDR2 FQGNSA. V shed 8 bases, J shed 1 base, and the junction held 7 bases outside the gene matches. In DNA, the CDR3 is TGTGCCAGCTCGGCGGGAGGCGGTTCCTACGAGCAGTACTTC. As protein: CASSAGGGSYEQYF. Using reference TRBV7-2 and TRBJ2-7 for the parts outside the CDR3, the full variable domain is GAGVSQSPSNKVTEKGKDVELRCDPISGHTALYWYRQSLGQGLEFLIYFQGNSAPDKSGLPSDRFSAERTGGSVSTLTIQRTQQEDSAVYLCASSAGGGSYEQYFGPGTRLTVT.

The chain carries TRBV7-3 and TRBJ1-2; the D is unclear. The V and J ends lost 6 bases and 7 bases respectively, with 9 bases between them. The CDR3 consists of 11 residues. Per the germline V gene, CDR1 is SGHTA and CDR2 is FQGTGA. CDR3: CASRRSCGYTF. The DNA of the CDR3 is TGTGCCAGCAGGAGAAGCTGTGGCTACACCTTC.

This clone was seen just once. The chain uses TRBV28 and TRBJ1-1; D gene ambiguous. The CDR3 totals 15 residues. Trimming removed 6 bases from V and 4 bases from J, with 18 bases in between. Looked up from germline, CDR1 is MDHEN and CDR2 is SYDVKM. CDR3 loop: CASRAGTFLITEAFF. The CDR3 DNA reads TGTGCCAGCAGGGCAGGAACTTTCCTTATCACTGAAGCTTTCTTT.

Details on this clone: Mismatch with germline at one junction end may stem from a read error. Other DNA sequences from this sample encode an identical CDR3 as well. The chain couples TRBV10-3 to TRBJ1-1, with TRBD1 identical over 7 bases. Germline CDR1 ENHRY, CDR2 SYGVKD. The CDR3 contains 15 residues. CDR3 loop: CAISDPGQAGTEAFF. The DNA for the CDR3 is TGTGCCATCAGTGACCCTGGACAGGCAGGGACTGAAGCCTTCTTT.